The 3 T cell receptor beta chains given below trace back to one sample, sequenced in a study of T-cell memory formation after mild COVID-19 (dated by TCRdb to the early 2020s). The protocol used for the library was 5' RACE. Sequencing used an Illumina NovaSeq 6000. The public reads were run again by TCRdb, first through fastp at Q25 and then through MiXCR, and only productive beta chains were kept. Every entry covers one CDR3 protein and lists the most common genes and DNA from its rows. This sample holds about 400,000 distinct CDR3 sequences; about 15% were observed only once. Around a fifth of the sample is taken by the ten largest. Sequenced input: PBMCs or a T cell subset sorted from them (not recorded which). The source is a man between 18 and 35 years old who had mild COVID-19 (a few samples of this study predate the infection). The sample titles of this study are shuffled in the database, so cell type and time point are left out; the donor was told from shared clones.

This clonotype was counted only a few times. The chain recombines TRBV11-2 with TRBJ1-2; D call uncertain. Germline-derived CDR1 and CDR2 are SGHAT and FQNNGV. Deletions cut 2 bases from V and 3 bases from J, with 13 bases between. The CDR3 is 15 residues long. The CDR3, as DNA: TGTGCCAGCAGCTTAAGTCCGGGCGTGGACTATGGCTACACCTTC. Translation gives CASSLSPGVDYGYTF. Based on the CDR3 plus reference TRBV11-2 and TRBJ1-2, the full variable domain is EAGVAQSPRYKIIEKRQSVAFWCNPISGHATLYWYQQILGQGPKLLIQFQNNGVVDDSQLPKDRFSAERLKGVDSTLKIQPAKLEDSAVYLCASSLSPGVDYGYTFGSGTRLTVV.

This clonotype was detected once. The chain carries TRBV7-9 and TRBJ1-6; 8 nucleotides align to TRBD1. Trimming took 5 bases from V and 0 from J; bases not matched to a gene: 6. Germline V gene lookup returns CDR1 SEHNR and CDR2 FQNEAQ (reference sequence). This CDR3 is built from 17 residues. In nucleotides, the CDR3 is TGTGCCAGCAGCGCAACAGGGGGAAGCTCCTATAATTCACCCCTCCACTTT. As protein: CASSATGGSSYNSPLHF.

This chain connects TRBV6-2 or TRBV6-3 to TRBJ2-5; D unclear. CDR1 MNHEY and CDR2 SVGEGT come from the germline V gene. The CDR3 totals 14 residues. The ends were cut back, 2 bases at V and 2 bases at J, with 9 bases in the middle. The CDR3 here is CASSYAGGQETQYF. For the CDR3, the DNA is TGTGCCAGCAGTTACGCCGGCGGTCAAGAGACCCAGTACTTC.